This T cell receptor (beta chain) derives from a study of T cells in Graves' hyperthyroidism and ophthalmopathy. With 8 bases removed from V and 5 bases from J, the gap between germline ends came to 9 bases. Germline CDR1 reads ENHRY; CDR2 reads SYGVKD. The CDR3 is 11 amino acids. Researchers took RNA transcripts and amplified the TCR beta CDR3 regions from them. First-round RT-PCR with HTBI primers amplified the TCR CDR3 region. TCRdb used MiXCR to reprocess the multiplex PCR reads, holding one entry per CDR3 protein. The sample shows more than 300,000 distinct CDR3 sequences, roughly 13% of them seen only once. This clonotype has a count of ten or more.

The source material was blood. The receptor comes from a woman between 18 and 29 years old with Graves' hyperthyroidism. This sequence joins TRBV10-3 and TRBJ1-1; possible D gene TRBD1, 5 bases. CDR3 residues: CAIGAGTEAFF. The CDR3 DNA reads as TGTGCCATCGGGGCGGGTACTGAAGCTTTCTTT.